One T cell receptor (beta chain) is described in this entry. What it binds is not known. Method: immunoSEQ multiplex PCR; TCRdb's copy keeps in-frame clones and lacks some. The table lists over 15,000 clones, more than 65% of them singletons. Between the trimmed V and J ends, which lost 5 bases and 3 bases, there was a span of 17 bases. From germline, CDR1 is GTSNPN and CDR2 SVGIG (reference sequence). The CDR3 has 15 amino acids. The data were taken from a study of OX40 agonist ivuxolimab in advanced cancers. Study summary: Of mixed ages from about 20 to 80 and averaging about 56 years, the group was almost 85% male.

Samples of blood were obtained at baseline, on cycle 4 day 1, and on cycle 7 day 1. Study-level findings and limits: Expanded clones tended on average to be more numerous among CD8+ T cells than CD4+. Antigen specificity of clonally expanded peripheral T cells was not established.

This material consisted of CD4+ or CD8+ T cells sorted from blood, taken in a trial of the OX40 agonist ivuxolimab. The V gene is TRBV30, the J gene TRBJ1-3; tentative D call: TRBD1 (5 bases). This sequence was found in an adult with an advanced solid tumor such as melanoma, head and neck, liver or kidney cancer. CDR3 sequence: CAWGPPGGRGNTIYF. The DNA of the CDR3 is TGTGCCTGGGGCCCCCCGGGGGGTCGTGGAAACACCATATATTTT.